These T cell receptor beta chains were read from a single sample in a study of T cells in localized non-small cell lung cancer. Using immunoSEQ multiplex PCR, the repertoire was profiled, and TCRdb retains in-frame clones only, with some absent. The sample has 30,000 to 45,000 clones, 80% to 90% seen once. The starting material was peripheral blood, obtained before any cancer treatment. The source is a woman aged 35 to 70 with stage I lung adenocarcinoma. The CDR3 runs from the conserved cysteine through the conserved F or W. Fields, in order: CDR3 protein, CDR3 DNA, D gene, clone size, V gene, J gene. D genes are given only for firm matches. Some rows have no size entry. The others give once, few or many, or a class for an expanded clone.

CASRPHQYRVHTIYF	TGTGCCAGCAGACCCCACCAATACAGGGTCCACACCATATATTTT	.	once	TRBV6-6	TRBJ1-3
CASSQEASGGPEQFF	TGTGCCAGCAGCCAAGAAGCTAGCGGGGGGCCTGAGCAGTTCTTC	TRBD2	.	TRBV4-2	TRBJ2-1
CSVGGTSGSSGETQYF	TGCAGCGTTGGGGGGACTAGCGGGAGCTCGGGGGAGACCCAGTACTTC	TRBD2	.	TRBV29-1	TRBJ2-5
CSVEEPWTSGNTGELFF	TGCAGCGTTGAAGAGCCATGGACTAGCGGTAACACCGGGGAGCTGTTTTTT	TRBD2	.	TRBV29-1	TRBJ2-2
CASSPDRDTDTQYF	TGTGCCAGCAGCCCTGACAGGGACACAGATACGCAGTATTTT	TRBD1	.	TRBV11-2	TRBJ2-3
CASSANQGIYGYTF	TGTGCCAGCAGCGCCAATCAGGGGATTTATGGCTACACCTTC	.	.	TRBV9	TRBJ1-2
CASSSNRVVYEQYF	TGTGCCAGCAGTTCCAACCGGGTAGTCTACGAGCAGTACTTC	.	.	TRBV6-5	TRBJ2-7
CSVDRGNTNTEAFF	TGCAGCGTTGATCGGGGTAACACAAACACTGAAGCTTTCTTT	.	.	TRBV29-1	TRBJ1-1
CASSWGQESLSSYEQYF	TGTGCCAGCAGTTGGGGACAGGAGTCCCTTAGCTCCTACGAGCAGTACTTC	TRBD1	few	TRBV27	TRBJ2-7
CASHPPGRGGTGELFF	TGTGCCAGTCATCCCCCGGGCAGGGGAGGGACCGGGGAGCTGTTTTTT	.	.	TRBV19	TRBJ2-2
CASSLLGRSGEQYF	TGTGCCAGCAGCTTGCTCGGCCGCTCGGGGGAGCAGTACTTC	.	.	TRBV5-6	TRBJ2-7
CASSEGLAGGDEQFF	TGTGCCAGCAGCGAGGGACTAGCGGGAGGGGATGAGCAGTTCTTC	TRBD2	.	TRBV2	TRBJ2-1
CATSRDPGGENIQYF	TGTGCCACCAGCAGAGATCCTGGGGGGGAAAACATTCAGTACTTC	TRBD2	.	TRBV15	TRBJ2-4
CASSLFRRSTDTQYF	TGTGCCAGCAGCTTATTCAGGCGGAGCACAGATACGCAGTATTTT	.	.	TRBV7-2	TRBJ2-3
CASSSGLAGYNEQFF	TGTGCCAGCAGTTCGGGACTAGCGGGGTACAATGAGCAGTTCTTC	TRBD2	.	TRBV27	TRBJ2-1
CASSYSIASLNTEAFF	TGTGCCAGCAGTTACTCGATTGCCAGCTTGAACACTGAAGCTTTCTTT	.	.	TRBV6-5	TRBJ1-1
CASSFYSGPPTGELFF	TGTGCCAGCAGTTTTTATAGCGGGCCCCCCACCGGGGAGCTGTTTTTT	TRBD2	.	TRBV27	TRBJ2-2
CASSGVSGNTIYF	TGTGCCAGTAGTGGGGTCTCTGGAAACACCATATATTTT	.	.	TRBV19	TRBJ1-3
CASNAGTTNEKLFF	TGTGCCAGCAACGCAGGGACAACTAATGAAAAACTGTTTTTT	.	.	TRBV28	TRBJ1-4
CAWRQTGDYGYTF	TGTGCCTGGCGACAGACAGGAGACTATGGCTACACCTTC	.	.	TRBV30	TRBJ1-2
CASSSGLPAGGINEQYF	TGTGCCAGCTCATCAGGGTTGCCAGCGGGAGGGATCAACGAGCAGTACTTC	TRBD2	.	TRBV18	TRBJ2-7
CAWRGAGVYGYTF	TGTGCCTGGAGGGGGGCAGGGGTCTATGGCTACACCTTC	.	.	TRBV30	TRBJ1-2